This is a list of T cell receptor beta chains from one sample in a study of blood T cell repertoires in COVID-19. The data were produced by immunoSEQ multiplex PCR, yet TCRdb's version contains in-frame clones alone and is incomplete. The repertoire holds about 270,000 clones, with approximately 91% as singletons. The sample consisted of PBMCs or T cells enriched from blood (not recorded which). The source is a woman between 35 and 50 years old with acute COVID-19. CDR3s include the opening cysteine and the closing phenylalanine or tryptophan. The D gene is left open where the match is weak. A row's size may be missing; if present it is once, few, many or a size class.

V,J,size,D,CDR3,DNA
TRBV7-2,TRBJ1-5,-,-,CASSFGQKNQPQHF,TGTGCCAGCAGCTTTGGTCAGAAAAATCAGCCCCAGCATTTT
TRBV19,TRBJ2-1,-,TRBD2,CASSTSGSYNEQFF,TGTGCCAGTAGTACTAGCGGATCCTACAATGAGCAGTTCTTC
TRBV28,TRBJ1-6,-,-,CASIGGNSPLHF,TGTGCCAGCATAGGGGGTAATTCACCCCTCCACTTT
TRBV9,TRBJ2-7,once,-,CASSARQRPVRSSYEQYF,TGTGCCAGCAGCGCCCGACAGAGACCCGTGAGGAGCTCCTACGAGCAGTACTTC
TRBV9,TRBJ2-5,-,TRBD2,CASSVGGSGETQYF,TGTGCCAGCAGCGTAGGCGGGAGTGGGGAGACCCAGTACTTC
TRBV5-1,TRBJ1-2,-,TRBD1,CASSLGDRANYGYTF,TGCGCCAGCAGCTTGGGGGACAGGGCTAACTATGGCTACACCTTC
TRBV9,TRBJ2-3,-,-,CASSDPGASTDTQYF,TGTGCCAGCAGCGACCCTGGGGCCAGCACAGATACGCAGTATTTT
TRBV7-2,TRBJ2-1,-,TRBD2,CASSHISGRGGDEQFF,TGTGCCAGCAGCCACATCAGCGGGAGGGGGGGCGATGAGCAGTTCTTC
TRBV5-1,TRBJ2-1,-,TRBD1,CASSLAGTGGRGSQGEQFF,TGCGCCAGCAGCTTGGCCGGGACAGGGGGCCGTGGTTCTCAAGGGGAGCAGTTCTTC
TRBV24-1,TRBJ2-2,-,-,CATSDPGLGNTGELFF,TGTGCCACCAGTGATCCGGGACTGGGAAACACCGGGGAGCTGTTTTTT
TRBV4-1,TRBJ1-4,-,-,CASSHAFSGRDEKLFF,TGCGCCAGCAGCCACGCATTCAGCGGTAGGGATGAAAAACTGTTTTTT
TRBV18,TRBJ1-2,-,TRBD1,CASQQGTNYGYTF,TGTGCCAGCCAACAGGGGACGAACTATGGCTACACCTTC
TRBV7-8,TRBJ2-3,-,TRBD2,CASSPMKQISSGGTDTQYF,TGTGCCAGCAGCCCGATGAAGCAGATTTCTAGCGGGGGGACAGATACGCAGTATTTT
TRBV10-3,TRBJ1-6,once,TRBD1,CAIKPGQGNDNSPLHF,TGTGCCATCAAACCGGGACAGGGGAACGATAATTCACCCCTCCACTTT
TRBV2,TRBJ2-1,many,TRBD2,CASREPGLGRNEQFF,TGTGCCAGCAGGGAACCGGGACTAGGGAGAAATGAGCAGTTCTTC
TRBV5-1,TRBJ1-1,-,-,CASSLGGRGVNTEAFF,TGCGCCAGCAGCTTAGGGGGAAGAGGGGTAAACACTGAAGCTTTCTTT
TRBV30,TRBJ1-2,-,-,CAWLPRGGRAYGYTF,TGTGCCTGGTTACCCCGGGGGGGGCGAGCCTATGGCTACACCTTC
TRBV2,TRBJ2-7,-,-,CASSEAKQYF,TGTGCCAGCAGTGAAGCCAAGCAGTACTTC
TRBV11-3,TRBJ1-4,once,-,CASSLKGHRVTNEKLFF,TGTGCCAGCAGCTTAAAAGGTCACAGGGTGACTAATGAAAAACTGTTTTTT
TRBV7-9,TRBJ1-2,-,-,CASSRGGVDRYTF,TGTGCCAGCTCGAGGGGAGGGGTCGATCGCTACACCTTC
TRBV18,TRBJ2-3,-,TRBD2,CASSPNQGTSGVGDTQYF,TGTGCCAGCTCACCCAACCAAGGCACTAGCGGGGTGGGAGATACGCAGTATTTT
TRBV19,TRBJ1-5,-,TRBD1,CASSLMDRGSNQPQHF,TGTGCCAGTAGTCTAATGGACAGGGGCTCAAATCAGCCCCAGCATTTT
TRBV19,TRBJ1-2,-,TRBD1,CASSPLGQNYGYTF,TGTGCCAGTAGTCCTCTGGGACAGAACTATGGCTACACCTTC
TRBV5-4,TRBJ2-5,few,TRBD2,CASSLVLAGVGETQYF,TGTGCCAGCAGCTTGGTTCTAGCGGGAGTCGGAGAGACCCAGTACTTC
TRBV11-3,TRBJ2-1,-,-,CASGSEAPNEQFF,TGTGCCAGCGGGTCGGAAGCGCCCAATGAGCAGTTCTTC
TRBV6-2/TRBV6-3,TRBJ1-5,-,-,CASSPGKGGQPQHF,TGTGCCAGCAGTCCCGGTAAGGGAGGTCAGCCCCAGCATTTT
TRBV7-2,TRBJ2-1,-,TRBD2,CASSLAPSGYNEQFF,TGTGCCAGCAGCTTAGCGCCTAGCGGATACAATGAGCAGTTCTTC
TRBV12-3/TRBV12-4,TRBJ1-5,-,-,CASSLAGNQPQHF,TGTGCCAGCAGTTTAGCCGGTAATCAGCCCCAGCATTTT
TRBV4-3,TRBJ2-7,-,TRBD2,CASSHGTSGSPYEQYF,TGCGCCAGCAGCCACGGGACTAGCGGGAGTCCCTACGAGCAGTACTTC
TRBV12-5,TRBJ2-7,-,-,CASGLAGGHYEQYF,TGTGCTAGTGGTTTGGCAGGGGGGCACTACGAGCAGTACTTC
TRBV9,TRBJ2-5,-,TRBD1,CASSRNRGETQYF,TGTGCCAGCAGTCGTAACAGGGGAGAGACCCAGTACTTC
TRBV2,TRBJ1-1,few,-,CASSDGQLNTEAFF,TGTGCCAGCAGTGACGGACAGTTAAACACTGAAGCTTTCTTT
TRBV11-2,TRBJ2-1,-,-,CASSSPGVGGASNEQFF,TGTGCCAGCAGCTCCCCTGGGGTTGGGGGCGCGTCCAATGAGCAGTTCTTC
TRBV6-5,TRBJ2-5,-,TRBD1,CACRQGTAVGTQYF,TGTGCCTGCAGACAAGGGACAGCGGTAGGGACCCAGTACTTC
TRBV11-3,TRBJ2-5,-,-,CASSPVQETQYF,TGTGCCAGCAGCCCAGTACAAGAGACCCAGTACTTC
TRBV30,TRBJ1-1,-,-,CAWSVYSRSEAFF,TGTGCCTGGAGTGTATACAGTCGGTCTGAAGCTTTCTTT
TRBV12-5,TRBJ2-3,-,TRBD2,CASAPGGRTDTQYF,TGTGCTAGTGCCCCGGGGGGTCGCACAGATACGCAGTATTTT
TRBV5-1,TRBJ2-7,-,-,CASRHRDLPYEQYF,TGCGCCAGCAGACACAGGGATTTGCCCTACGAGCAGTACTTC
TRBV27,TRBJ1-1,-,-,CASKSDWTEAFF,TGTGCCAGCAAGAGTGATTGGACTGAAGCTTTCTTT
TRBV3-1/TRBV3-2,TRBJ1-5,-,TRBD1,CASSQVRDREYSNQPQHF,TGTGCCAGCAGCCAAGTCCGGGACAGGGAGTATAGCAATCAGCCCCAGCATTTT
TRBV14,TRBJ2-1,-,TRBD2,CASSQARLAGGKGYNEQFF,TGTGCCAGCAGCCAGGCCAGACTAGCGGGGGGGAAGGGTTACAATGAGCAGTTCTTC
TRBV7-9,TRBJ2-1,-,TRBD2,CASSVTGTKDNEQFF,TGTGCCAGCAGCGTTACCGGGACTAAAGACAATGAGCAGTTCTTC
TRBV2,TRBJ1-5,-,-,CASTPDRSSNQPQHF,TGTGCCAGCACCCCGGACAGATCTAGCAATCAGCCCCAGCATTTT
TRBV11-3,TRBJ2-2,-,-,CASRGDFGELFF,TGTGCCAGCAGGGGAGACTTCGGGGAGCTGTTTTTT
TRBV7-9,TRBJ2-2,-,-,CASRNEGGELFF,TGTGCCAGCAGAAATGAGGGCGGGGAGCTGTTTTTT
TRBV28,TRBJ1-2,-,-,CASTEGGRGGYTF,TGTGCCAGCACCGAGGGAGGTCGAGGAGGCTACACCTTC
TRBV5-4,TRBJ1-2,-,-,CASSFDRSGYTF,TGTGCCAGCAGCTTTGACAGGTCAGGCTACACCTTC
TRBV7-2,TRBJ2-4,once,-,CASSLPRDNKNIQYF,TGTGCCAGCAGCTTACCCCGGGACAATAAAAACATTCAGTACTTC
TRBV5-1,TRBJ1-2,-,-,CASSPSGELGYGYTF,TGCGCCAGCAGCCCTAGCGGGGAACTGGGCTATGGCTACACCTTC
TRBV5-8,TRBJ2-1,-,-,CASSPDLRSYNEQFF,TGTGCCAGCAGCCCAGACTTACGCTCCTACAATGAGCAGTTCTTC
TRBV19,TRBJ1-2,once,TRBD1,CASSADRVWGYTF,TGTGCCAGTAGTGCAGACAGGGTGTGGGGCTACACCTTC